This section outlines one TCR beta chain sequence together with its context. Its antigen is unidentified. TCRdb keeps only in-frame clones here, not all; method: immunoSEQ multiplex PCR. The profile shows around 53,000 clones, under 80% of them singletons. This record belongs to a study of vaccination effects on CD4 cells after COVID-19. Study in general: Convalescent patients (n = two) were sampled 16 days and one week prevaccination.

Within the ViraFEST assay, antigen-specific CD4+ T cells underwent expansion with viral peptide pools prior to sequencing. Following a roughly 9-day culture, CD4+ T cells were purified. The person acquired a PCR-confirmed SARS-CoV-2 infection between March and December 2020. IL-2 medium supplanted half the medium on days 3 and 7. Deletions cut 1 base from V and 0 bases from J, with 9 bases between. The CDR3 spans 14 residues. Germline CDR1 is GTSNPN and CDR2 is SVGIG (reference sequence). The V call is TRBV30, the J call TRBJ1-1; the D is unclear. Sequencing was performed on CD4+ T cells from PBMCs cultured with HIV peptides, taken before COVID-19 vaccination. Stated subset: HIV-1 Nef peptide pool negative control/reference culture. The sequence was obtained from a human donor who had a prior SARS-CoV-2 infection. The CDR3 sequence: CAWSALVMNTEAFF. In DNA form, the CDR3 reads TGTGCCTGGAGTGCTTTGGTTATGAACACTGAAGCTTTCTTT. Variable domain in full (rest from reference TRBV30 and TRBJ1-1): SQTIHQWPATLVQPVGSPLSLECTVEGTSNPNLYWYRQAAGRGLQLLFYSVGIGQISSEVPQNLSASRPQDRQFILSSKKLLLSDSGFYLCAWSALVMNTEAFFGQGTRLTVV.